Sequencing of this TCR beta chain was carried out in a study of blood T cell repertoires in COVID-19. Overall study: Material from acute and convalescent COVID-19 was sourced from the United States, Italy and Spain. Nucleic acid was either cDNA or gDNA, and it came from T cells, B-cell-depleted T cells, or PBMCs.

The CDR3 is 16 residues long. The germline gives CDR1 MDHEN, CDR2 SYDVKM. V gave up 7 bases and J gave up 3 bases; unmatched junction bases: 12. Source study methods: Using reference gene primer amplification, nucleated cell counts were estimated. TCRdb's copy holds only in-frame clones and misses some; the assay was immunoSEQ multiplex PCR. That table gives V, J and clone size, and the DNA gave D and trimming. The data show 250,000 or so clones, around 90% seen once. This clone has a handful of counts. The sequencing input was peripheral blood. The TCR originated in a woman aged 40 to 55 who had recovered from COVID-19. V and J are TRBV28 and TRBJ2-3; 8 bases fit TRBD2. The CDR3 nucleotides are TGTGCCAGCATCAGAGTCACGCGGGAGGCAACAGATACGCAGTATTTT. Translating it yields CASIRVTREATDTQYF.